The rows below give T cell receptor beta chains drawn from one sample of a study of blood T cell repertoires in COVID-19. This table comes from immunoSEQ multiplex PCR, and its TCRdb copy is limited to in-frame clones, with some not included. The sample comprises under 400,000 clones, roughly 89% of which are singletons, and less than 5% rests with the top ten. The source material was peripheral blood. These receptors originate from a woman aged 60 to 75 with COVID-19, enrolled during active disease. The CDR3 runs from the conserved cysteine through the conserved F or W. The D gene is left open where the match is weak. The size entry is marked missing in some rows and otherwise reads once, few, many or a size class.

abundance	v_gene	j_gene	d_gene	CDR3nt	CDR3aa
.	TRBV9	TRBJ1-1	TRBD1	TGTGCCAGCAGCCCCCGGGACAGCGATAACACTGAAGCTTTCTTT	CASSPRDSDNTEAFF
.	TRBV7-2	TRBJ1-1	.	TGTGCCAGCAGCTCGGGACTGCGGACTGAAGCTTTCTTT	CASSSGLRTEAFF
.	TRBV2	TRBJ1-4	.	TGTGCCAGCAGTGTGGGCTTTTCAACTAATGAAAAACTGTTTTTT	CASSVGFSTNEKLFF
once	TRBV20-1	TRBJ1-2	TRBD1	TGCAGTGCTAGTTCTGGGACAGGGGGACTCTATGGCTACACCTTC	CSASSGTGGLYGYTF
few	TRBV12-5	TRBJ2-2	.	TGTGCTAGTGGTTCCCCTCAGGGGACCGGGGAGCTGTTTTTT	CASGSPQGTGELFF
.	TRBV30	TRBJ2-6	.	TGTGCCTGGAGTGGAGGCCATTCTGGGGCCAACGTCCTGACTTTC	CAWSGGHSGANVLTF
once	TRBV6-5	TRBJ1-4	.	TGTGCCAGCGCCGTGGACATCGCAACTAATGAAAAACTGTTTTTT	CASAVDIATNEKLFF
.	TRBV5-4	TRBJ2-5	.	TGTGCCAGCAGCGTTAAAGAGACCCAGTACTTC	CASSVKETQYF
.	TRBV5-1	TRBJ2-3	TRBD1	TGCGCCAGCAGCTCTACCGGGACAGCGAACACAGATACGCAGTATTTT	CASSSTGTANTDTQYF
.	TRBV27	TRBJ1-2	.	TGTGCCAGCAGTTTATCTGGGCCTCGGGGGGGCTACACCTTC	CASSLSGPRGGYTF
.	TRBV6-5	TRBJ1-1	TRBD1	TGTGCCAGCGGGGGGACAGGACCCGACACTGAAGCTTTCTTT	CASGGTGPDTEAFF
once	TRBV18	TRBJ2-2	.	TGTGCCAGCTCGCGGCGGGATGGAGCCACGAACACCGGGGAGCTGTTTTTT	CASSRRDGATNTGELFF
.	TRBV5-8	TRBJ1-3	.	TGTGCCAGCAGCTTGGCCGTAAGGGGCTCTGGAAACACCATATATTTT	CASSLAVRGSGNTIYF
.	TRBV5-1	TRBJ2-7	TRBD1	TGCGCCAGCAGCTTGGACAGGGGAATGGGTGGTAGGTACGAGCAGTACTTC	CASSLDRGMGGRYEQYF
.	TRBV6-4	TRBJ1-6	TRBD1	TGTGCCAGCAGCTTAGACCGGACAGGGGGATCACCCCTCCACTTT	CASSLDRTGGSPLHF
.	TRBV29-1	TRBJ2-7	TRBD1	TGCAGCGCCTTTGGACAGGGACAGAAGTACGAGCAGTACTTC	CSAFGQGQKYEQYF
.	TRBV6-5	TRBJ1-2	TRBD1	TGTGCCAGCAGGAGCACAGGGGGCTATGGCTACACCTTC	CASRSTGGYGYTF
.	TRBV7-9	TRBJ1-4	.	TGTGCCAGCAGCTTAGGGGCTACGGGGGAAAAACTGTTTTTT	CASSLGATGEKLFF
.	TRBV18	TRBJ2-3	TRBD2	TGTGCCAGCTCACCATTAGCGGGAGGGGCGAGCACAGATACGCAGTATTTT	CASSPLAGGASTDTQYF
once	TRBV7-9	TRBJ2-1	TRBD2	TGTGCCAGCAGCCTCGGGGGACTATGGTCCGATGAGCAGTTCTTC	CASSLGGLWSDEQFF
.	TRBV6-5	TRBJ1-5	.	TGTGCCAGCAGTTACTCATCTTATAGCAATCAGCCCCAGCATTTT	CASSYSSYSNQPQHF
.	TRBV5-4	TRBJ2-5	.	TGTGCCAGCAGCCTTAGACAGGCGGAAGGGACCCAGTACTTC	CASSLRQAEGTQYF
.	TRBV4-1	TRBJ1-2	.	TGCGCCAGCAGCCAATCAGGGGTGGGTAACTATGGCTACACCTTC	CASSQSGVGNYGYTF
.	TRBV5-5	TRBJ2-5	.	TGTGCCAGCAGCTCGGCACAGGTCGCGAGCGAGACCCAGTACTTC	CASSSAQVASETQYF
.	TRBV5-1	TRBJ1-5	.	TGCGCCAGCAGCTTGGGACAGAGTTTGGATCAGCCCCAGCATTTT	CASSLGQSLDQPQHF
.	TRBV6-6	TRBJ2-1	.	TGTGCCAGCATGCGGGCCTACAATGAGCAGTTCTTC	CASMRAYNEQFF
.	TRBV7-9	TRBJ2-5	.	TGTGCCAGCAGCCTCGGCCGACAGGCCGGATGGGGGGAGACCCAGTACTTC	CASSLGRQAGWGETQYF
.	TRBV7-9	TRBJ1-1	.	TGTGCCAGCACCACACCCGGGAACACTGAAGCTTTCTTT	CASTTPGNTEAFF
.	TRBV3-1/TRBV3-2	TRBJ2-7	TRBD2	TGTGCCAGCAGCCGAGGCGGGGGGACCGCGCGTGAGCAGTACTTC	CASSRGGGTAREQYF
.	TRBV7-9	TRBJ1-2	.	TGTGCCAGCAGTCTAGGGGGAGACATCGATGGCTACACCTTC	CASSLGGDIDGYTF
.	TRBV11-2	TRBJ2-2	TRBD2	TGTGCCAGCAGCTCGATAGCGGGGGCTAACACCGGGGAGCTGTTTTTT	CASSSIAGANTGELFF
.	TRBV7-9	TRBJ1-2	TRBD1	TGTGCCAGCAGCTTAGCGACCAGACAGGGGTTGAGCTACACCTTC	CASSLATRQGLSYTF